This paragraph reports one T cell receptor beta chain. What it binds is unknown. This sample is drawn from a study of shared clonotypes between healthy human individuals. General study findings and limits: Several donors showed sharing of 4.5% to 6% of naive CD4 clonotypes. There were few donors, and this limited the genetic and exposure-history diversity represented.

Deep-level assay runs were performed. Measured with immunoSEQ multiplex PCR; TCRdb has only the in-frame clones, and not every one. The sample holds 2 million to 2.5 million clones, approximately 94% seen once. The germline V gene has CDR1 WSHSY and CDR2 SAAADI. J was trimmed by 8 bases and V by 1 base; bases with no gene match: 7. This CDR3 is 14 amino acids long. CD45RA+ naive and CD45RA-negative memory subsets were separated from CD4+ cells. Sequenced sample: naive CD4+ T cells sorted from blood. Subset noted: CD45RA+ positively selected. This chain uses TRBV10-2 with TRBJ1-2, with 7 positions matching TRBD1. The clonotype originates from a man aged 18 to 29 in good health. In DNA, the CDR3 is TGCGCCAGCAGTGAGTTTGAAGGGGGCGCGGGCTACACCTTC. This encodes CASSEFEGGAGYTF.